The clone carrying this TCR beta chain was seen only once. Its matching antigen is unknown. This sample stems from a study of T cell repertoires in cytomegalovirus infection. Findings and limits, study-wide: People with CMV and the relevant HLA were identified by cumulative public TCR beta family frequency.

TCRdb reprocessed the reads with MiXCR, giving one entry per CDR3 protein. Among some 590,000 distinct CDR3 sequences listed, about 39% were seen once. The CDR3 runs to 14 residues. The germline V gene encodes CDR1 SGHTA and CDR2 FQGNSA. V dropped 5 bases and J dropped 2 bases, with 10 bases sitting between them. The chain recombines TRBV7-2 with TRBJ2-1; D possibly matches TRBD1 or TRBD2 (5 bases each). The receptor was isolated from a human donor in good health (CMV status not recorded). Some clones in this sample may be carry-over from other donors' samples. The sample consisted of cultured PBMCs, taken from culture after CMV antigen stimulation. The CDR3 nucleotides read TGTGCCAGCAGCCCGGGACGCCCCTACAATGAGCAGTTCTTC. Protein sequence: CASSPGRPYNEQFF.